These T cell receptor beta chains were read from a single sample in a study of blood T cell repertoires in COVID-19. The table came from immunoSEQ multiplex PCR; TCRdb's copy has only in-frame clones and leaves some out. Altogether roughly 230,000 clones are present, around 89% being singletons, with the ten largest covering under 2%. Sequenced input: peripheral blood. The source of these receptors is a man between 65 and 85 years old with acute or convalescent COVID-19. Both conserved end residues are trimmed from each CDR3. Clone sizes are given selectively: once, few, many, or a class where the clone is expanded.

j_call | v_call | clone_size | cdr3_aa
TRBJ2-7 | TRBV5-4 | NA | ASSPSGRAHEQY
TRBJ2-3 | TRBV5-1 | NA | ASSLLAGRGTDTQY
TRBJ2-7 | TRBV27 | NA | ASSRGVDFEQY
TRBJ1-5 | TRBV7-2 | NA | ASSIGPVEPQH
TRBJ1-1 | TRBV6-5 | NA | ASRRQGVMNTEAF
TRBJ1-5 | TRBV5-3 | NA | ARILGDSIDQPQH
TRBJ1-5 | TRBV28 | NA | ASSFGYFGDQPQH
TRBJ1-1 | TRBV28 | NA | ASRSGRTNTEAF
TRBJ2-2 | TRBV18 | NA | ASSPRQRGKMELF
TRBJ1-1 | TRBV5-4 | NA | ASSVTGASTEAF
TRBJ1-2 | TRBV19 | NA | ASSSSRDFHGYT
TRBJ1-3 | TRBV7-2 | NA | ASSPRQGRGNTIY
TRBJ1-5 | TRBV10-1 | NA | ASSWIMGASNQPQH
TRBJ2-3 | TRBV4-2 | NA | ASSQTDSDTQY
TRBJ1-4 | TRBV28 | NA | ASSPSANEKLF
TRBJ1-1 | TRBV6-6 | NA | ASTRDTMNTEAF
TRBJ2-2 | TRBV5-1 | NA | ASTPDSILNTGELF
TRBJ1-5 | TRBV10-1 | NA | ASSLRGALNQPQH
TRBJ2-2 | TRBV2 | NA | ASSPIVRNTGELF
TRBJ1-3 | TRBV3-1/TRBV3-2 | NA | ASSQVSVRNTIY
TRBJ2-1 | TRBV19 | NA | ASSPSSGNPYNEQF
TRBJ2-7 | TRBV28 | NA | ASSLPAAGNYEQY
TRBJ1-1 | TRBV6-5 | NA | ASSRTDTLSTEAF
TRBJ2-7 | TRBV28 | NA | ASSLSASGKYEQY
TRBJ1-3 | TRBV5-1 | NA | ASSLTGENTIY
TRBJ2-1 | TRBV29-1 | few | SVSGQYNEQF
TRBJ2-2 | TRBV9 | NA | ASRGTGTHAGELF
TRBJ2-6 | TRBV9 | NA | ASSVGGAGANVLT
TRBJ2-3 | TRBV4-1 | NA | ASSQKGAGVTTDTQY
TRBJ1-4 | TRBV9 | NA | ASSERGLSGQKLF
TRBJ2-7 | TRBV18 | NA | ASSPPGQTKGEQY
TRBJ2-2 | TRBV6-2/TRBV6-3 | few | ASSSGQGDTGELF
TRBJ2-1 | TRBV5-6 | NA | ASSLSEAFSTYNEQF
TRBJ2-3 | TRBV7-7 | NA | ASGAGGTDTQY
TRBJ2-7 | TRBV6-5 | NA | ASSYSAGGSYEQY
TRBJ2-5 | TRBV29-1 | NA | SVEGETSGSPKTQY
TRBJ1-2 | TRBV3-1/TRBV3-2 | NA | ASSQLPTGVYGYT
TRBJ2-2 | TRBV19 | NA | ASSKMGLNTGELF
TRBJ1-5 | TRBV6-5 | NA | ASSGRNQPQH
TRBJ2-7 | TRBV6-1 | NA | ASSEAYYRTSGRSREQY
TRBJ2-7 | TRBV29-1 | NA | SVEVAATYEQY
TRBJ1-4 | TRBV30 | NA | AWSVQSAATNEKLF
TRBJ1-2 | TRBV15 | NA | ATSRAHYEGSGYT